The 29 T cell receptor beta chains below were found in one sample sequenced in a study of CD8+ T cells in alopecia areata (dated by TCRdb to 2016 to 2018). The library was produced with the immunoSEQ multiplex PCR assay. RNA was extracted from all samples and reverse transcribed into cDNA as template for TCR sequencing. TCRdb took over this immuneACCESS table, retaining in-frame rearrangements with V and J assigned. Such tables are incomplete; in checked studies, under half of the missing clones stem from an unresolved V gene, and the remainder is unexplained. For this sample the table gives more than 85,000 clones, of which approximately 60% were detected only once. Clones ranked in the top ten supply roughly 15% of the sample. Reading the label with the study, this specimen's time point is: around 29 days on oral tofacitinib. This specimen's treatment or condition label, interpreted: oral pan-JAK inhibitor, 5-10 mg twice daily.

Source: CD8+ T cells sorted from blood, taken at week 4, from a patient treated with tofacitinib. Every receptor here comes from a human donor with alopecia areata.

This clone was recorded many times. V usage is TRBV6-4 and J usage is TRBJ2-2, with 8 bases identical to TRBD2. Germline values: CDR1 MRHNA, CDR2 SNTAGT. This CDR3 spans 14 amino acids. Unmatched junction bases numbered 1, after V lost 3 bases and J lost 4 bases. CDR3 sequence (DNA): TGTGCCAGCAGTGAGGCGGGGGGCACCGGGGAGCTGTTTTTT. Its translation: CASSEAGGTGELFF.

V gene TRBV27 combines with J gene TRBJ1-1, with no clear D. Germline V lookup: CDR1 MNHEY, CDR2 SMNVEV (reference sequence). V lost 1 base to trimming and J lost 2 bases, with 14 bases between them. This CDR3 spans 16 amino acids. Here the CDR3 reads CASSLLGRQGNTEAFF. CDR3 sequence (DNA): TGTGCCAGCAGTTTATTAGGGCGTCAAGGAAACACTGAAGCTTTCTTT.

This clone was counted between two and nine times. The chain combines TRBV29-1 with TRBJ2-3; weak D call: TRBD2 (6 bases). Germline V CDR1 and CDR2: SQVTM, ANQGSEA. V was trimmed by 4 bases and J by 2 bases, leaving 16 bases between them. The CDR3 is 15 residues long. The CDR3 DNA sequence: TGCAGCGTTGTAGGAGGGTCCGGACCCACAGATACGCAGTATTTT. Amino acid sequence: CSVVGGSGPTDTQYF.

The CDR3 loop reads CASSSGHRVNTEAFF. The CDR3 coding sequence is TGTGCCAGCAGTTCCGGACACAGGGTAAACACTGAAGCTTTCTTT. The chain is built from TRBV27 and TRBJ1-1; a possible D gene is TRBD1 (6 bases). In germline, CDR1 is MNHEY, CDR2 SMNVEV (reference sequence). This CDR3 comprises 15 residues. Trimming left V 4 bases short and J 2 bases short, with 14 bases between.

Concerning this clone itself: No DNA is shown, since the ends of the CDR3 on it are uncertain; the CDR3 is the one TCRdb lists. The chain joins TRBV27 to TRBJ2-5. The CDR3 has 15 residues if both end residues are counted. Germline loops: CDR1 MNHEY, CDR2 SMNVEV (reference sequence). The chain's CDR3 is CASSSILVPQETQYF.

The chain links TRBV7-2 to TRBJ1-1; D may be TRBD1 (6 bases). Germline loops: CDR1 SGHTA, CDR2 FQGNSA. V was shortened by 1 base and J by 0 bases, with 12 bases between the two germline ends. This CDR3 is built from 16 residues. CDR3: CASSLGVQGMNTEAFF. CDR3 DNA sequence: TGTGCCAGCAGCTTAGGAGTGCAGGGGATGAACACTGAAGCTTTCTTT.

This clone was found once. The chain combines TRBV4-3 with TRBJ2-7; D gene ambiguous. The V and J ends lost 2 bases and 2 bases respectively, with 7 bases between them. The CDR3 has 13 residues. Germline V gene data show CDR1 as LGHNA and CDR2 as YSLEER. As DNA, the CDR3 is TGCGCCAGCAGCCAATCACCTGCCTACGAGCAGTACTTC. Its translation: CASSQSPAYEQYF.

The V call is TRBV4-3, the J call TRBJ1-2; D may be TRBD1 (5 bases). CDR1 LGHNA and CDR2 YSLEER come from the germline V gene. The CDR3 covers 14 residues. Trimming took off 0 bases at V and 4 bases at J, with 9 bases between the two ends. CDR3 loop: CASSQDKTAYGYTF. Written as DNA, the CDR3 is TGCGCCAGCAGCCAAGATAAGACAGCCTATGGCTACACCTTC.

The rearrangement uses TRBV7-9 and TRBJ2-7; 7 nucleotides match TRBD1. This CDR3 region has 15 residues. The ends lost 4 bases at V and 4 bases at J; junction bases unmatched: 10. CDR1 and CDR2 from the germline V gene are SEHNR and FQNEAQ (reference sequence). CDR3 bases: TGTGCCAGCAGCTCGTCCTTAACAGGGGCGTACGAGCAGTACTTC. It specifies CASSSSLTGAYEQYF.

This clone was observed a single time. The chain employs TRBV7-3 and TRBJ1-2; D might be TRBD1 (5 bases). This CDR3 contains 14 residues. Trimming took 1 base from V and 7 from J, leaving 13 bases between them. Germline values: CDR1 SGHTA, CDR2 FQGTGA. CDR3 DNA: TGTGCCAGCAGCTTAAGCGGGGGGACGCCTGGCTACACCTTC. Translating it yields CASSLSGGTPGYTF.

A few counts support this clone. The chain employs TRBV7-9 and TRBJ2-7, with 10 bases fitting TRBD1. The germline gives CDR1 SEHNR, CDR2 FQNEAQ (reference sequence). V lost 3 bases to trimming and J lost 4 bases; unmatched junction nucleotides: 6. This CDR3 is built from 15 residues. For the CDR3, the DNA is TGTGCCAGCAGCTTGACCGGGACAGGGGTTTACGAGCAGTACTTC. Amino acid sequence: CASSLTGTGVYEQYF.

There are a few counts of this clone. The chain combines TRBV4-2 with TRBJ2-5; 9 bases agree with TRBD2. CDR3 length: 15 amino acids. CDR1 is LGHNA, CDR2 YNFKEQ, per germline. V lost 5 bases to trimming and J lost 1 base; unmatched junction nucleotides: 5. The CDR3 spells CASSFGGGAQETQYF. In DNA form, the CDR3 reads TGTGCCAGCAGCTTTGGCGGGGGGGCCCAAGAGACCCAGTACTTC.

The chain links TRBV27 to TRBJ2-7; TRBD1 agrees at 8 bases. Germline assignment: CDR1 MNHEY and CDR2 SMNVEV (reference sequence). V trimming: 4 bases; J trimming: 2 bases; junction bases outside the gene matches: 4. The CDR3 totals 14 residues. The CDR3, as DNA: TGTGCCAGCAGTTACCGGGGACAGGCCTACGAGCAGTACTTC. It encodes CASSYRGQAYEQYF.

This chain links TRBV5-1 with TRBJ2-3, with D possibly TRBD2 on 5 matching bases. V was shortened by 4 bases and J by 4 bases, with 16 bases between the two germline ends. There are 15 residues in the CDR3. CDR1 is SGHRS and CDR2 is YFSETQ in the germline V gene. This chain's CDR3 is CASSLDSPRADTQYF. CDR3 DNA: TGCGCCAGCAGCCTGGACTCCCCGAGGGCAGATACGCAGTATTTT.

This chain connects TRBV7-9 to TRBJ2-5; a possible D gene is TRBD1 (6 bases). The CDR3 loop spans 13 amino acids. Germline V gene lookup returns CDR1 SEHNR and CDR2 FQNEAQ (reference sequence). Trimming stripped 5 bases from V and 4 bases from J, with 11 bases between. The CDR3 bases are TGTGCCAGCAGCATGGGACACGGAGAGACCCAGTACTTC. Protein sequence: CASSMGHGETQYF.

The gene calls are TRBV10-3 and TRBJ2-2; D ambiguous. CDR3 size: 13 residues. The germline V gene has CDR1 ENHRY and CDR2 SYGVKD. V lost 6 bases to trimming and J lost 0 bases, with 5 bases between them. Here the CDR3 DNA reads TGTGCCATCAGGGTCGCGAACACCGGGGAGCTGTTTTTT. It specifies CAIRVANTGELFF.

This clone has only a few counts. The chain links TRBV7-9 to TRBJ1-5; 9 positions match TRBD1. CDR3 length equals 14 residues. Trimming cost V 4 bases and J 4 bases; bases outside gene matches: 2. Germline values: CDR1 SEHNR, CDR2 FQNEAQ (reference sequence). The CDR3 DNA sequence: TGTGCCAGCAGCTCCGGACAGGGGAATCAGCCCCAGCATTTT. Amino acids: CASSSGQGNQPQHF.

The chain links TRBV5-6 to TRBJ2-3; D might be TRBD2 (5 bases). Looked up from germline, CDR1 is SGHDT and CDR2 is YYEEEE. The CDR3 covers 14 residues. Deletions cut 5 bases from V and 8 bases from J, with 18 bases between. CDR3 bases: TGTGCCAGCAGGGTGTTCACCTGGAGGCGTACGCAGTATTTT. Translated: CASRVFTWRRTQYF.

V gene TRBV15 combines with J gene TRBJ2-1, with TRBD1 matching 12 bases. CDR1 is LNHNV, CDR2 YYDKDF, per germline (reference sequence). The CDR3 extends over 15 amino acids. V was pared by 6 bases and J by 9 bases, with 9 bases of the junction left unmatched. The DNA for the CDR3 is TGTGCCACCAGTCTCCCCGGGACAGGGGGCCTTGAGCAGTTCTTC. Translation gives CATSLPGTGGLEQFF. Based on the CDR3 plus reference TRBV15 and TRBJ2-1, the full variable domain is DAMVIQNPRYQVTQFGKPVTLSCSQTLNHNVMYWYQQKSSQAPKLLFHYYDKDFNNEADTPDNFQSRRPNTSFCFLDIRSPGLGDTAMYLCATSLPGTGGLEQFFGPGTRLTVL.

Concerning this clone: It differs at one base from a far larger clone, so likely a read error. At the DNA level, this CDR3 is encoded by other sequences in the same sample as well. The V call is TRBV4-1, the J call TRBJ2-1; D not resolved. This CDR3 region has 15 residues. In germline, CDR1 is MGHRA, CDR2 YSYEKL. V was pared by 1 base and J by 6 bases, with 13 bases between. The CDR3 nucleotides are TGCGCCAGCAGCCAAGTGAGAGTAGAGCCCAATGAGCAGTTCTTC. This gives the protein CASSQVRVEPNEQFF.

The rearrangement joins TRBV4-2 to TRBJ2-5, with a possible D match to TRBD2 (6 bases). CDR1 and CDR2 from the germline V gene are LGHNA and YNFKEQ. The CDR3 spans 18 residues. Trimming left V 1 base short and J 1 base short, with 19 bases between. The CDR3 reads CASSQVALVAEPQETQYF. The CDR3 DNA follows: TGTGCCAGCAGCCAAGTCGCGTTAGTAGCGGAACCCCAAGAGACCCAGTACTTC.

This clone came up once. The genes are TRBV7-3 and TRBJ1-2, with D unresolved. From germline, CDR1 is SGHTA and CDR2 FQGTGA. This CDR3 is built from 13 residues. The germline V and J ends were trimmed by 6 bases and 2 bases, with 10 bases remaining between them. The chain's CDR3 is CASSSEENYGYTF. CDR3 sequence (DNA): TGTGCCAGCAGTTCCGAGGAGAACTATGGCTACACCTTC.

The chain carries TRBV4-1 and TRBJ2-7; D is perhaps TRBD1 or TRBD2 (5 bases each). V was cut by 1 base and J by 0 bases, with 7 bases left in between. The CDR3 spans 14 residues. Germline V CDR1 and CDR2: MGHRA, YSYEKL. The CDR3 coding sequence is TGCGCCAGCAGCCAAGGGGACCGCTCCTACGAGCAGTACTTC. Translating it yields CASSQGDRSYEQYF.

The V call is TRBV6-5, the J call TRBJ2-5, with 12 bases that match TRBD2. V gave up 8 bases and J gave up 1 base; unmatched junction bases: 5. The CDR3 has 15 residues. Germline V lookup: CDR1 MNHEY, CDR2 SVGAGI. The CDR3: CASLSGLAGQETQYF. DNA of the CDR3: TGTGCCAGCTTATCGGGACTAGCGGGCCAAGAGACCCAGTACTTC.

There are a few counts of this clone. The chain links TRBV4-1 to TRBJ2-7; either TRBD1 or TRBD2 may supply D (6 bases each). The length of the CDR3 is 15 residues. V was trimmed by 0 bases and J by 2 bases, leaving 11 bases between them. Germline values: CDR1 MGHRA, CDR2 YSYEKL. This CDR3 is CASSQEWGAPYEQYF. The CDR3 DNA is TGCGCCAGCAGCCAAGAATGGGGGGCCCCCTACGAGCAGTACTTC.

This clone turned up a few times. This sequence joins TRBV5-1 and TRBJ1-4; 9 bases map to TRBD1. From germline, CDR1 is SGHRS and CDR2 YFSETQ. This CDR3 spans 15 amino acids. V was clipped by 3 bases and J by 8 bases; unmatched bases: 8. DNA of the CDR3: TGCGCCAGCAGCTCCCCGGGACAGGGAGCCGAAAAACTGTTTTTT. It encodes CASSSPGQGAEKLFF.

This clone was found many times. The CDR3 reads CASSLGGPVFDEKLFF. The CDR3 nucleotides are TGTGCCAGCAGCTTAGGAGGGCCAGTCTTCGATGAAAAACTGTTTTTT. The chain is built from TRBV7-9 and TRBJ1-4; no definite D call. This CDR3 contains 16 residues. The germline V and J ends were trimmed by 1 base and 6 bases, with 15 bases remaining between them. Germline assignment: CDR1 SEHNR and CDR2 FQNEAQ (reference sequence).

The chain combines TRBV27 with TRBJ2-1; D may be TRBD2 (6 bases). Germline loops: CDR1 MNHEY, CDR2 SMNVEV (reference sequence). V was cut by 5 bases and J by 0 bases, with 11 bases left in between. The CDR3 has 15 residues. CDR3 loop: CASSMGGNSYNEQFF. The CDR3 DNA sequence: TGTGCCAGCAGTATGGGAGGAAACTCCTACAATGAGCAGTTCTTC.

The rearrangement joins TRBV7-6 to TRBJ2-5; D is possibly TRBD2 (5 bases). The CDR3 runs to 15 residues. Trimming left V 5 bases short and J 1 base short, with 14 bases between. Germline loops: CDR1 SGHVS, CDR2 FNYEAQ. The CDR3 protein is CASSHIALIQETQYF. The CDR3 nucleotides are TGTGCCAGCAGCCATATAGCGTTGATCCAAGAGACCCAGTACTTC.